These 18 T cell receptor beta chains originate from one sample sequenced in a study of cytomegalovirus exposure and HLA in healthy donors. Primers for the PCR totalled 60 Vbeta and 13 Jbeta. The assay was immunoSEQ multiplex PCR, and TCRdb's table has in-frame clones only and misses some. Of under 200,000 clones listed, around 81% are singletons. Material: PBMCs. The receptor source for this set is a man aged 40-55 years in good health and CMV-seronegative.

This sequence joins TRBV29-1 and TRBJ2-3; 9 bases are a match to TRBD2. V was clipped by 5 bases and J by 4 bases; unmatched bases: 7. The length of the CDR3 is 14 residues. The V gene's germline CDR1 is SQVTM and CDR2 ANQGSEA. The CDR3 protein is CSVFRAGGPDTQYF. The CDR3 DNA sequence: TGCAGCGTTTTCCGGGCGGGAGGGCCAGATACGCAGTATTTT.

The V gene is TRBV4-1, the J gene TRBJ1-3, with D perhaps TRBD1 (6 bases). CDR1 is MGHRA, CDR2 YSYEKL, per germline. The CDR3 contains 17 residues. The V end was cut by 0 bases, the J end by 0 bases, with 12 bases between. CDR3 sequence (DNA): TGCGCCAGCAGCCAAGAGGGGGCCGGTTACTCTGGAAACACCATATATTTT. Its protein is CASSQEGAGYSGNTIYF.

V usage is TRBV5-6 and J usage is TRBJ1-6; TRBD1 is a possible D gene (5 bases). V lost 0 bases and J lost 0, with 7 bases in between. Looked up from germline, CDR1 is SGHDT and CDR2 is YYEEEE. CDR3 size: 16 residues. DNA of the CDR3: TGTGCCAGCAGCTTGGGGGGCCGCTCCTATAATTCACCCCTCCACTTT. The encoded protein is CASSLGGRSYNSPLHF.

The CDR3 here is CASSYAGDSYEQYF. The CDR3 DNA is TGTGCCAGCAGTTACGCCGGAGATTCCTACGAGCAGTACTTC. The chain uses TRBV28 and TRBJ2-7, with D hard to call. Germline lookup yields CDR1 MDHEN and CDR2 SYDVKM. The CDR3 runs to 14 residues. Trimming took off 4 bases at V and 1 base at J, with 11 bases between the two ends.

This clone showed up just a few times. The chain's CDR3 is CASRSGTGGSPNYGYTF. CDR3 DNA: TGTGCCAGCAGGTCCGGGACAGGGGGATCACCTAACTATGGCTACACCTTC. The rearrangement links TRBV2 to TRBJ1-2, with 11 positions matching TRBD1. V was clipped by 6 bases and J by 0 bases; unmatched bases: 9. This CDR3 is 17 amino acids long. Germline V gives CDR1 SNHLY, CDR2 FYNNEI.

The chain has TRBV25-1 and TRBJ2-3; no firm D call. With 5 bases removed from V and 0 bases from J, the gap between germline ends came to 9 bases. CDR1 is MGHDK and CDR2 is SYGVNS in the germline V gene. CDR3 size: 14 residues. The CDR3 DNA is TGTGCCAGCAGTATCTCCGGTAGCACAGATACGCAGTATTTT. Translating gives CASSISGSTDTQYF.

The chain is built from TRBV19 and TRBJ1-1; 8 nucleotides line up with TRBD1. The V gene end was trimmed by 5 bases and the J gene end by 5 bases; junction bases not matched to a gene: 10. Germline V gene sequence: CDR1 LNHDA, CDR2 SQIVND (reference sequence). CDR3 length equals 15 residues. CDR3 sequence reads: CASSAGQGWWTEAFF. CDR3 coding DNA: TGTGCCAGTAGTGCTGGACAGGGTTGGTGGACTGAAGCTTTCTTT. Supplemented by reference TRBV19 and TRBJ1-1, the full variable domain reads DGGITQSPKYLFRKEGQNVTLSCEQNLNHDAMYWYRQDPGQGLRLIYYSQIVNDFQKGDIAEGYSVSREKKESFPLTVTSAQKNPTAFYLCASSAGQGWWTEAFFGQGTRLTVV.

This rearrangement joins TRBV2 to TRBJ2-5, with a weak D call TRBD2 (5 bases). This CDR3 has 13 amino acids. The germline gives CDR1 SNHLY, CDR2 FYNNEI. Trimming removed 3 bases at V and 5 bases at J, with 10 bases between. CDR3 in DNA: TGTGCCAGCAGTGAGTCGGGGTGGGAGACCCAGTACTTC. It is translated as CASSESGWETQYF.

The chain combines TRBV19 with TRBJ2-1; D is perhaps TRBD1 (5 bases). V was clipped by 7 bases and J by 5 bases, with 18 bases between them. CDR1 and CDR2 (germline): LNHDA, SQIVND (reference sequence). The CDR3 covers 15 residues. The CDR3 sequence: CASTTWLDTHNEQFF. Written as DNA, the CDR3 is TGTGCCAGTACCACTTGGTTGGACACCCACAATGAGCAGTTCTTC.

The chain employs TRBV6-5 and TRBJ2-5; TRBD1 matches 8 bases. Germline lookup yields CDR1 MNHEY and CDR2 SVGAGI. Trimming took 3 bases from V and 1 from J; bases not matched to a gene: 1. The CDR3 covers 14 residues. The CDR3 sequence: CASSYGTGQETQYF. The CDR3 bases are TGTGCCAGCAGTTATGGGACAGGCCAAGAGACCCAGTACTTC.

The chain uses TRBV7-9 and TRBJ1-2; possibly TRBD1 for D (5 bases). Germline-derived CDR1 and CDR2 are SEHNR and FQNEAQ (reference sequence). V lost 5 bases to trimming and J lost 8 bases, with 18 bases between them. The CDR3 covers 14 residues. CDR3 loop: CASSLLQGSTGYTF. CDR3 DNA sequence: TGTGCCAGCAGCCTTCTCCAGGGTAGTACCGGCTACACCTTC.

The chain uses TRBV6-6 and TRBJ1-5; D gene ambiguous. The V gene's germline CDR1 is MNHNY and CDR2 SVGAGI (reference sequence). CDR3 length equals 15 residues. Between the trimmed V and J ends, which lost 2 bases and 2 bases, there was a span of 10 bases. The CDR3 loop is CASSYGQIGNQPQHF. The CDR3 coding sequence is TGTGCCAGCAGTTACGGGCAGATTGGCAATCAGCCCCAGCATTTT.

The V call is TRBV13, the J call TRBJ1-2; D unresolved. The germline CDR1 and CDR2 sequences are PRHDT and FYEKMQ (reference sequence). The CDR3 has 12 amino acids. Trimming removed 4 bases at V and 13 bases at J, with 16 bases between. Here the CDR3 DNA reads TGTGCCAGCAGCTCGACCTACGGGGATCCCACCTTC. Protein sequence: CASSSTYGDPTF.

The CDR3 region is CASSFGDRGPGDSPLHF. The CDR3 DNA follows: TGCGCCAGCAGCTTTGGGGACAGGGGGCCAGGAGATTCACCCCTCCACTTT. V usage is TRBV5-1 and J usage is TRBJ1-6; TRBD1 aligns across 12 bases. Per germline, CDR1 SGHRS and CDR2 YFSETQ. The trim removed 2 bases at V and 8 bases at J, leaving 8 bases unmatched. The CDR3 totals 17 residues.

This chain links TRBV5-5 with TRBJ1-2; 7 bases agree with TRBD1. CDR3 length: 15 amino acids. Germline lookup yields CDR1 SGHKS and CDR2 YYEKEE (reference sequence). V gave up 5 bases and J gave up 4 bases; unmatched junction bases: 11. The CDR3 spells CASSFDVGTAYGYTF. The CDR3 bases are TGTGCCAGCAGTTTTGATGTCGGGACAGCCTATGGCTACACCTTC.

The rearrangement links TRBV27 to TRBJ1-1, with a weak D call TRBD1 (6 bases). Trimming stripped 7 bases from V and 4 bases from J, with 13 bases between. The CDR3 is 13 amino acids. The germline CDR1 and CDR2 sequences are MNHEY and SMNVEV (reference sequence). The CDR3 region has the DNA TGTGCCAGCACCCGACAGGAAGGCACTGAAGCTTTCTTT. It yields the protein CASTRQEGTEAFF.

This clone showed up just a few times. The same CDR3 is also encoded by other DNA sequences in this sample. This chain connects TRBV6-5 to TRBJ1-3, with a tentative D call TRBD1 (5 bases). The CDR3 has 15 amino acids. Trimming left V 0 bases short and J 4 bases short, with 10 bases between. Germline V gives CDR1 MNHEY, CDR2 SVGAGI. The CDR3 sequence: CASSYSGQPGNTIYF. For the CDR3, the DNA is TGTGCCAGCAGTTACTCGGGGCAACCAGGAAACACCATATATTTT.

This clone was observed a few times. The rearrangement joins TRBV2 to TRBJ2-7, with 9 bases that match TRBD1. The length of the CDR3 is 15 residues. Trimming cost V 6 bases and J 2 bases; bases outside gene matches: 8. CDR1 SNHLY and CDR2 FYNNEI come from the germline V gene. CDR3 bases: TGTGCCAGCAGCCCTGGACAGGGGAGAACCTACGAGCAGTACTTC. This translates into CASSPGQGRTYEQYF.